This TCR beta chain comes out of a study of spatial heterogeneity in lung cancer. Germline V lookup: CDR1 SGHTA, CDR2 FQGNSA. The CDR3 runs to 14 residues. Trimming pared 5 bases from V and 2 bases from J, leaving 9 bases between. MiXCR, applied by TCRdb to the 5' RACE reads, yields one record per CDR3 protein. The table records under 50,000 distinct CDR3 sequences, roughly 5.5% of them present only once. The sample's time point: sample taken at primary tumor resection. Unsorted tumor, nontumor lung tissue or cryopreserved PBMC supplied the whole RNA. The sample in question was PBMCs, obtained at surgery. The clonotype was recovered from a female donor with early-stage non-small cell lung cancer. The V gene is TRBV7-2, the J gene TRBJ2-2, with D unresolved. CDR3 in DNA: TGTGCCAGCAGCCGACTTTCCAACACCGGGGAGCTGTTTTTT. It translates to CASSRLSNTGELFF.